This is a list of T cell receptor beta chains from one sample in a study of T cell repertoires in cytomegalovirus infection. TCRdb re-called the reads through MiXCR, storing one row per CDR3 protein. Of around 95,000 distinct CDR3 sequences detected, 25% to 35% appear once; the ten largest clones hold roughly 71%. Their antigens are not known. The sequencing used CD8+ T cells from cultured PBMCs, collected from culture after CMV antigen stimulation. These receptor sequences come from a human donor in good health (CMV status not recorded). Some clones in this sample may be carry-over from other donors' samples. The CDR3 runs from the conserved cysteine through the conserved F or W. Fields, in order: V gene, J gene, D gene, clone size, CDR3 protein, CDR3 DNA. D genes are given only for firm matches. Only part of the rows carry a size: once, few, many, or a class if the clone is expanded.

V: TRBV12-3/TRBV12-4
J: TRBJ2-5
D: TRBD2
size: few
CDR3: CASSPGTSGFGETQYF
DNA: TGTGCCAGCAGTCCCGGGACTAGCGGATTTGGAGAGACCCAGTACTTC

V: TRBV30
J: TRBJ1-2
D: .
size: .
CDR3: CAWTIGSGYGYTF
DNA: TGTGCCTGGACCATTGGGAGTGGCTATGGCTACACCTTC

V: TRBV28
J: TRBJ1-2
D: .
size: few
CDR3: CATPLDGANYGYTF
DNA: TGTGCCACTCCGCTAGATGGGGCTAACTATGGCTACACCTTC

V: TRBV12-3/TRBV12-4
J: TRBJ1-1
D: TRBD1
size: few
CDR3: CASSSRPGTGTGTEAFF
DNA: TGTGCCAGCAGTTCTCGTCCCGGGACAGGAACGGGCACTGAAGCTTTCTTT

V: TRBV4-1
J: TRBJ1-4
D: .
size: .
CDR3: CASSQVNREGEKLFF
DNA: TGCGCCAGCAGCCAAGTCAACAGGGAGGGTGAAAAACTGTTTTTT

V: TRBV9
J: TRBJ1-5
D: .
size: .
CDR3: CASSSPIPQHF
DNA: TGTGCCAGCAGCTCCCCAATCCCCCAGCATTTT

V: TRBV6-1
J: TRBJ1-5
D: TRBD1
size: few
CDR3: CASKPTGDSNQPQHF
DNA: TGTGCCAGCAAACCGACAGGGGATAGCAATCAGCCCCAGCATTTT

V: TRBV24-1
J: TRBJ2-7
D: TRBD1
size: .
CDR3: CATQGTGGFDEQYF
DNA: TGTGCCACCCAAGGGACAGGGGGCTTTGACGAGCAGTACTTC

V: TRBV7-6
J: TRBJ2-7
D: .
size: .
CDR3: CASSPPHIYEQYF
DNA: TGTGCCAGCAGTCCCCCGCACATCTACGAGCAGTACTTC

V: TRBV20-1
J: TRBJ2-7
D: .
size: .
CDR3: CSASPVTILTYEQYF
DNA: TGCAGTGCTTCCCCGGTGACCATCCTCACCTACGAGCAGTACTTC

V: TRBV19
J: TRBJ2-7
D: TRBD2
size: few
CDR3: CASTFSGDPREQYF
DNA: TGTGCCAGTACCTTCAGCGGGGACCCCCGCGAGCAGTACTTC

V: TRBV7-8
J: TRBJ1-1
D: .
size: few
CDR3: CASSSWRGADTEAFF
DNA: TGTGCCAGCAGCTCCTGGCGGGGGGCGGACACTGAAGCTTTCTTT

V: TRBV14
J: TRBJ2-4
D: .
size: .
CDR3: CASSLTGHIAKNIQYF
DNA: TGTGCCAGCAGCCTAACGGGACATATAGCCAAAAACATTCAGTACTTC

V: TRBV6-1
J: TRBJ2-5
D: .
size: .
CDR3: CASSEGGALQETQYF
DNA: TGTGCCAGCAGTGAAGGGGGCGCCCTACAAGAGACCCAGTACTTC

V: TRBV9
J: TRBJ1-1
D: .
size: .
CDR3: CASSVRSTEAFF
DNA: TGTGCCAGCAGCGTGCGGAGCACTGAAGCTTTCTTT

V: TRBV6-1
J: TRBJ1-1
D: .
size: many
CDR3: CASSEGGNRMNTEAFF
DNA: TGTGCCAGCAGTGAGGGAGGAAACCGTATGAACACTGAAGCTTTCTTT

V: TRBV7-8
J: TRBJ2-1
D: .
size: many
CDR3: CASSLRVGGTYYNEQFF
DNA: TGTGCCAGCAGCTTACGTGTGGGGGGTACCTATTACAATGAGCAGTTCTTC

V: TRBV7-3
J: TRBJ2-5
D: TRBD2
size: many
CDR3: CASSLSSGPQETQYF
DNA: TGTGCCAGCAGTCTCTCTAGCGGTCCTCAAGAGACCCAGTACTTC

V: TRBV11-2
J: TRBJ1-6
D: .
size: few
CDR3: CASSPIEGSSYNSPLHF
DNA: TGTGCCAGCAGCCCTATCGAGGGGAGCTCCTATAATTCACCCCTCCACTTT

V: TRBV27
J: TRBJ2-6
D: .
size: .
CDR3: CASRDRSSSGANVLTF
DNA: TGTGCCAGCAGAGACAGATCGAGCTCTGGGGCCAACGTCCTGACTTTC

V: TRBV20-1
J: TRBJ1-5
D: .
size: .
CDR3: CSARRPDSYNQPQHF
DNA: TGCAGTGCTAGACGACCCGACAGTTACAATCAGCCCCAGCATTTT

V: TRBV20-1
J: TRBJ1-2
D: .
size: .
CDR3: CSARRAGDYGYTF
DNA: TGCAGTGCTAGAAGGGCCGGGGACTATGGCTACACCTTC

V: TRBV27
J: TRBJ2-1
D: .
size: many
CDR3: CASSLQDSYNEQFF
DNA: TGTGCCAGCAGCCTCCAGGACTCCTACAATGAGCAGTTCTTC

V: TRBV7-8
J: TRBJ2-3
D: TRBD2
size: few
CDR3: CASSKVAGGSDTQYF
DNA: TGTGCCAGCAGCAAAGTAGCGGGGGGCTCAGATACGCAGTATTTT

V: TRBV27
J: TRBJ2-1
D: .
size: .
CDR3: CASSLRPPRSYNEQFF
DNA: TGTGCCAGCAGCCTAAGGCCCCCTCGCTCCTACAATGAGCAGTTCTTC

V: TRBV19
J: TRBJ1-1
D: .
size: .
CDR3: CASSIADPLEAFF
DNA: TGTGCCAGTAGTATAGCGGACCCCCTTGAAGCTTTCTTT

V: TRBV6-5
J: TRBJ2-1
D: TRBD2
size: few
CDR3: CASSYSSSSGGEQFF
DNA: TGTGCCAGCAGTTACTCGAGTTCTAGCGGGGGGGAGCAGTTCTTC

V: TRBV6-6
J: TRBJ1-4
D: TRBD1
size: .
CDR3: CASSLDRGVKKLFF
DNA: TGTGCCAGCAGTTTGGACAGGGGGGTAAAAAAACTGTTTTTT

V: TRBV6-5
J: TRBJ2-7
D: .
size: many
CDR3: CASSYWQFYEQYF
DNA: TGTGCCAGCAGTTACTGGCAGTTTTACGAGCAGTACTTC

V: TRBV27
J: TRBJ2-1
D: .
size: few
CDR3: CASNQEDQLYNEQFF
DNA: TGTGCCAGCAACCAGGAGGACCAGTTATACAATGAGCAGTTCTTC

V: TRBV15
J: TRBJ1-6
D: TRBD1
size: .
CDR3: CATSPDRGGNSPLHF
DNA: TGTGCCACCAGCCCTGACAGGGGTGGGAATTCACCCCTCCACTTT

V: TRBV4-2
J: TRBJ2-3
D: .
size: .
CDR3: CASSQGPGTDTQYF
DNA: TGTGCCAGCAGCCAAGGGCCGGGCACAGATACGCAGTATTTT

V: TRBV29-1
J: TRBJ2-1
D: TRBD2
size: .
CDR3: CSGRGGQLNEQFF
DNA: TGCAGCGGCCGCGGGGGGCAGCTCAATGAGCAGTTCTTC

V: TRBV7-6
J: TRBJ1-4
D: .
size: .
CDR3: CASSSRLDEKLFF
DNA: TGTGCCAGCAGCTCCCGGCTTGATGAAAAACTGTTTTTT

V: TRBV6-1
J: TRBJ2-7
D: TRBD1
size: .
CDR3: CASSSEQGAAYEQYF
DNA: TGTGCCAGCAGTTCAGAACAGGGGGCAGCCTACGAGCAGTACTTC

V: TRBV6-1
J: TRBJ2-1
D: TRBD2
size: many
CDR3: CASSPSGGAYNEQFF
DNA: TGTGCCAGCAGTCCCAGCGGGGGTGCGTACAATGAGCAGTTCTTC

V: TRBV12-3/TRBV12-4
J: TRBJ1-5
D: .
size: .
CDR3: CASSPQGYQPQHF
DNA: TGTGCCAGCAGCCCCCAGGGGTATCAGCCCCAGCATTTT

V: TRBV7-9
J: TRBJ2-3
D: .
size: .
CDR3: CASRASVSGDTQYF
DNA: TGTGCCAGCAGGGCTAGTGTTTCTGGAGATACGCAGTATTTT

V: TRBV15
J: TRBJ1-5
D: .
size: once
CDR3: CATSGDTHSNQPQHF
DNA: TGTGCCACCAGCGGGGACACCCATAGCAATCAGCCCCAGCATTTT

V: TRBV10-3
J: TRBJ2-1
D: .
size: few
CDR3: CAIADSPYNEQFF
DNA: TGTGCCATCGCTGACTCTCCCTACAATGAGCAGTTCTTC

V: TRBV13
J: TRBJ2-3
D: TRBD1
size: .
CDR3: CASSLADRAADTQYF
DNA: TGTGCCAGCAGCTTAGCCGACAGGGCGGCAGATACGCAGTATTTT

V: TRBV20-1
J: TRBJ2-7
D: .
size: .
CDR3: CSARESDRIPYEQYF
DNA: TGCAGTGCTAGAGAATCCGACAGGATTCCCTACGAGCAGTACTTC

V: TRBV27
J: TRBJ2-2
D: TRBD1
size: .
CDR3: CASSPTGGTGELFF
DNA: TGTGCCAGCAGTCCCACAGGGGGCACCGGGGAGCTGTTTTTT

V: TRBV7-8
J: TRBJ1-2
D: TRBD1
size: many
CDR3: CASSLDRDRTYGYTF
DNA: TGTGCCAGCAGCTTAGATCGGGACAGGACCTATGGCTACACCTTC

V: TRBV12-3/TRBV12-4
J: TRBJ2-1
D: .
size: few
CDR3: CASSLKPHGPRSPRLCCEQFF
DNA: TGTGCCAGCAGTTTAAAGCCCCACGGGCCAAGATCCCCCCGTCTTTGTTGTGAGCAGTTCTTC

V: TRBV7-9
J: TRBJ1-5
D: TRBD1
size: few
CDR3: CASSSGQGANQPQHF
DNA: TGTGCCAGCAGCTCGGGACAGGGGGCCAATCAGCCCCAGCATTTT

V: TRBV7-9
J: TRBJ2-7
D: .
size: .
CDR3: CASSPGLATYEQYF
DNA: TGTGCCAGCAGCCCGGGGCTAGCGACCTACGAGCAGTACTTC

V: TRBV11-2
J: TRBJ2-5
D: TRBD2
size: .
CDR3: CASSLVYGGDQETQYF
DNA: TGTGCCAGCAGCTTAGTGTACGGGGGGGACCAAGAGACCCAGTACTTC

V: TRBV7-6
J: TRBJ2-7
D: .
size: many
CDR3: CASSLGRSYEQYF
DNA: TGTGCCAGCAGCTTAGGCCGCTCCTACGAGCAGTACTTC

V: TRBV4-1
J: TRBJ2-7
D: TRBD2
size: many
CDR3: CASSQDRSGGITYEQYF
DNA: TGCGCCAGCAGCCAAGACCGTAGCGGGGGGATTACCTACGAGCAGTACTTC

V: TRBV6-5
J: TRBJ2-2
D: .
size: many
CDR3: CASSYSPSENTGELFF
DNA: TGTGCCAGCAGTTACTCGCCTAGCGAGAACACCGGGGAGCTGTTTTTT

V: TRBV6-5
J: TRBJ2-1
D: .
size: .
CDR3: CASRKQEGSYNEQFF
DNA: TGTGCCAGCAGAAAACAGGAGGGCTCCTACAATGAGCAGTTCTTC

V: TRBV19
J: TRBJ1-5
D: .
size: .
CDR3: CASSTLGLSNQPQHF
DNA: TGTGCCAGTAGTACCCTCGGGTTGAGCAATCAGCCCCAGCATTTT

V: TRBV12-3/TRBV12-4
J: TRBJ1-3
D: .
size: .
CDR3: CASSPSRDLSGNTIYF
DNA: TGTGCCAGCAGCCCCTCCAGGGACCTCTCTGGAAACACCATATATTTT

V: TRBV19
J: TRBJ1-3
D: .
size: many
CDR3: CASSSAGHSGNTIYF
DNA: TGTGCCAGTAGTTCGGCGGGCCACTCTGGAAACACCATATATTTT